What follows describes a single T cell receptor (beta chain). The sample belongs to a study of blood T cell repertoires in COVID-19. About the study: Spain, Italy and the United States supplied samples that represented acute and convalescent COVID-19. Sources were T cells, B-cell-depleted T cells, or PBMCs; the material itself was cDNA or gDNA.

The CDR3 loop spans 15 amino acids. The V and J ends lost 4 bases and 7 bases, in that order; junction bases with no gene match: 11. Germline V gives CDR1 SGHRS, CDR2 YFSETQ. TCRdb keeps only in-frame clones here, not all; method: immunoSEQ multiplex PCR. The repertoire includes about 160,000 clones, approximately 88% of them detected once, and 2.5% to 3.5% sits in the top ten. V gene TRBV5-1 combines with J gene TRBJ1-5; TRBD1 aligns across 7 bases. The clonotype was recovered from a man between 60 and 70 years old with acute or convalescent COVID-19. The material sequenced was peripheral blood. CDR3 nucleotide sequence: TGCGCCAGCAGCCCGTTGGACAGGCCGCTACAGCCCCAGCATTTT. Residues: CASSPLDRPLQPQHF.